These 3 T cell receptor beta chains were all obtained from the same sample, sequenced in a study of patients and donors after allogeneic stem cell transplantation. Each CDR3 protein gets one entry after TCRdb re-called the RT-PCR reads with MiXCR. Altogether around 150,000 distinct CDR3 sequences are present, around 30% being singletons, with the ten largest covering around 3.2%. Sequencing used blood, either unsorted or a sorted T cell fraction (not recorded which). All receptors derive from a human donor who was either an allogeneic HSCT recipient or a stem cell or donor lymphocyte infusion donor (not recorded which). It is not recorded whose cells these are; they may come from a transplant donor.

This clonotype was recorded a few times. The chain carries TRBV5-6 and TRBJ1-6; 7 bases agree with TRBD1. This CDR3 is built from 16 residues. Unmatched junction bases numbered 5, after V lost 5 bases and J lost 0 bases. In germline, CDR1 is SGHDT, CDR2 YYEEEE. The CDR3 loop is CASRQGTSSYNSPLHF. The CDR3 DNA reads TGTGCCAGCAGACAGGGGACGAGCTCCTATAATTCACCCCTCCACTTT.

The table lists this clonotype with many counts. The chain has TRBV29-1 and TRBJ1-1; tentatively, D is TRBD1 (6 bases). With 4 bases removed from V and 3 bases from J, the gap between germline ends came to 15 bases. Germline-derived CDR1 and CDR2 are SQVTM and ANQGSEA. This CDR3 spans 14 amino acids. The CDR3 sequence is CSVVRTATYTEAFF. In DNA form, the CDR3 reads TGCAGCGTTGTCCGGACAGCCACATACACTGAAGCTTTCTTT.

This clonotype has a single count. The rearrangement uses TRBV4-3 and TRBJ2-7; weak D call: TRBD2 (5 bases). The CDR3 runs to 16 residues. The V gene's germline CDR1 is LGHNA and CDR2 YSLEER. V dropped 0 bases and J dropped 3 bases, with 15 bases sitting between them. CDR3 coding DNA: TGCGCCAGCAGCCAAGATCGCCTAGCCTCCTTCTACGAGCAGTACTTC. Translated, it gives CASSQDRLASFYEQYF.